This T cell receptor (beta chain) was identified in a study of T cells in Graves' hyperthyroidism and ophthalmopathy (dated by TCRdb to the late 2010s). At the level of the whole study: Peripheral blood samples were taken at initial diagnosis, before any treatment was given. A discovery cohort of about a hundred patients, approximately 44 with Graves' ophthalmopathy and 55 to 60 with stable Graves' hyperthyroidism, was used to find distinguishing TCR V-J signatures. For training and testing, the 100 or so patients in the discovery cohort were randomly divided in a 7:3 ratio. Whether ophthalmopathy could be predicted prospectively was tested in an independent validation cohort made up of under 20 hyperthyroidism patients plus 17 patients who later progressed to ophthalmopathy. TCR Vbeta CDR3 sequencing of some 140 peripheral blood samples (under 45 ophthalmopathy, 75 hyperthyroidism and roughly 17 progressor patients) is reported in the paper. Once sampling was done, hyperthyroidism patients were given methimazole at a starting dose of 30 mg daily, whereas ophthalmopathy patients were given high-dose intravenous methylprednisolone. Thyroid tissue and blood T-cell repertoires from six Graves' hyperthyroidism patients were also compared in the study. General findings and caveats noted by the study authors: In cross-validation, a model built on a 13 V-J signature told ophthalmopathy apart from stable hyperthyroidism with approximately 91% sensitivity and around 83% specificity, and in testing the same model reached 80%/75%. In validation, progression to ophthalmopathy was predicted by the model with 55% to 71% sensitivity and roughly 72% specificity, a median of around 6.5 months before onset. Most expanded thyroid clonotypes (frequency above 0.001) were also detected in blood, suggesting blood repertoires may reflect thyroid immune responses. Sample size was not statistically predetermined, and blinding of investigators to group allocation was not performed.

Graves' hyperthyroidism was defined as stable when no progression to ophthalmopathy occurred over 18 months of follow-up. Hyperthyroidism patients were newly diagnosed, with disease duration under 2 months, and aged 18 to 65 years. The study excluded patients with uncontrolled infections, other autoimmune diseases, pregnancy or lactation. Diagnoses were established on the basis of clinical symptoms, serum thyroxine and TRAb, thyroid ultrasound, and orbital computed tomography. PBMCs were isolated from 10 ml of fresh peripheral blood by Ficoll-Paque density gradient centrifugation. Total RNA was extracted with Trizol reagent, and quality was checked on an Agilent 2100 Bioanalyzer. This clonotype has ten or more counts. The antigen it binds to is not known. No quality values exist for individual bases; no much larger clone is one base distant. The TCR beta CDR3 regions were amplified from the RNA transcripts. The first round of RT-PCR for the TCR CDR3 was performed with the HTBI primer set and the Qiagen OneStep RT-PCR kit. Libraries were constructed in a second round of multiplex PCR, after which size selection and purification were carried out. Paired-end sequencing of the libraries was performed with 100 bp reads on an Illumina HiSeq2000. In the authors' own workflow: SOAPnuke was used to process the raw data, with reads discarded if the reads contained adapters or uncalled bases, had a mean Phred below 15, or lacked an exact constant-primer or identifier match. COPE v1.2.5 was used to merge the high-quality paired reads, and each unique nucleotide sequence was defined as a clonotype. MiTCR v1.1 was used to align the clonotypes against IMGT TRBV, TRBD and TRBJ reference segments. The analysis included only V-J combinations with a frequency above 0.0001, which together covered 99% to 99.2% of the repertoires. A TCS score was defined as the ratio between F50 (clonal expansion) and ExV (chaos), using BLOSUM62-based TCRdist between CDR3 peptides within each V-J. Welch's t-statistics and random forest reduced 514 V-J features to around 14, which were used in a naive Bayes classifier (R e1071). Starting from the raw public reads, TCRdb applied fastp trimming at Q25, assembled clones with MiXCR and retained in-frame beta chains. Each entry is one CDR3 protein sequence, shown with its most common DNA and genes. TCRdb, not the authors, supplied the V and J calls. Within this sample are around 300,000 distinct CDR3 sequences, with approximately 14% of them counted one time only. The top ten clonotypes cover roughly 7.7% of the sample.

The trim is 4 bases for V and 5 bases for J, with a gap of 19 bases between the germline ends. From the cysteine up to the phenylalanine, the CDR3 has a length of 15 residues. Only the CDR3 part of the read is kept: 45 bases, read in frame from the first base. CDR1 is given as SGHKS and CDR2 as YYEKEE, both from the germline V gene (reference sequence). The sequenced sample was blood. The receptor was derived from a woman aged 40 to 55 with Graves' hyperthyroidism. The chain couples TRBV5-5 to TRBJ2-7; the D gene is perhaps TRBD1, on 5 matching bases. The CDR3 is CASSRTLQDGNEQYF. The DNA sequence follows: TGTGCCAGCAGCCGGACATTACAGGACGGCAACGAGCAGTACTTC.